This TCR beta chain was profiled in a study of OX40 agonist ivuxolimab in advanced cancers. General notes on the study: Ivuxolimab, which targeted the costimulatory receptor OX40 (CD134), was an agonistic, fully human IgG2 monoclonal antibody. Prior anti-PD-1, anti-PD-L1 or anti-CTLA-4 therapy was permitted, and less than 45% of dose-escalation patients had received checkpoint inhibitors. Intravenous ivuxolimab was administered to patients every 2 weeks at six dose levels: 0.01, 0.1, 0.3, 1.5, 3 and 10 mg/kg. The purpose of peripheral TCRbeta sequencing was to test whether ivuxolimab changed TCR sequence diversity and led to clonal T-cell expansion. Three dose-escalation patients achieved partial responses, one with hepatocellular carcinoma and two with cutaneous melanoma. Of the roughly 51 patients in dose escalation, approximately 20 had hepatocellular carcinoma, around 15 had melanoma, 9 had renal cell carcinoma and 9 had head and neck cancer. The paper covers the monotherapy dose-escalation part of the phase I ivuxolimab trial, which included N of about 50 patients. In the dose-escalation cohort, approximately 83% of patients were male, and the mean age was 60 years with a range of roughly 23 to 79.

After removal of 8 bases from V and 4 bases from J, the junction retains 5 bases not matched to a gene. Reading from cysteine to phenylalanine, the CDR3 counts 14 amino acids. The read is trimmed to its CDR3 DNA, 42 bases read in frame from base 1. CDR1 and CDR2 are drawn from the germline V gene (reference sequence): MNHNY, SVGAGI. Patients with a history of autoimmune disease or receiving systemic immunosuppression were excluded from the trial. Peripheral blood for TCR sequencing was collected from all dose cohorts at baseline, on cycle 4 day 1, and on cycle 7 day 1. Samples were obtained from an open-label, multicenter, first-in-human phase I dose-escalation trial of ivuxolimab. The trial enrolled adults with locally advanced or metastatic head and neck squamous cell, hepatocellular, melanoma or renal cell carcinoma. CD4+ and CD8+ T cells were sorted separately from peripheral blood before TCR sequencing.

To sequence the TCRbeta CDR3 region, genomic DNA was isolated from the sorted cells. The immunoSEQ Assay was used to sequence the TCRbeta CDR3 regions. The table was pulled from immuneACCESS by TCRdb, which kept in-frame rearrangements only. Such tables lose some clones; where checked, under half of the loss comes from unresolved V genes, and the rest has no known cause. The sample profile shows 40,000 to 45,000 clones; around nine tenths of them were found once. Approximately 12% of the sample is held by the ten biggest clonotypes. This clone was seen just once. The target of this receptor is not known. Within one base of it there is no much larger clone, and no base qualities were kept. Beyond this particular receptor, the publication reports: Low levels of normalized T-cell clonal expansion were also seen in some patients who did not respond. After ivuxolimab, more expanded clones were found on average in CD8+ T cells than in CD4+ T cells. Which antigens the clonally expanded peripheral T cells were specific for was not determined. At doses from 0.1 to 3.0 mg/kg, clonal expansion was seen in both CD4+ and CD8+ blood T cells between baseline and week 6. In the 0.1-3.0 mg/kg groups, partial responders were among the patients with the lowest normalized peripheral clonal expansion, particularly in CD8+ T cells.

This sequence was found in an adult with an advanced solid tumor such as melanoma, head and neck, liver or kidney cancer. The sample was CD4+ or CD8+ T cells sorted from blood, taken in a trial of the OX40 agonist ivuxolimab. Recombination connected TRBV6-6 to TRBJ2-2; a stretch of 9 junction bases matches TRBD2. The bases are TGTGCCAGCTTAGGACTAGCGCGCACCGGGGAGCTGTTTTTT. The resulting protein is CASLGLARTGELFF.